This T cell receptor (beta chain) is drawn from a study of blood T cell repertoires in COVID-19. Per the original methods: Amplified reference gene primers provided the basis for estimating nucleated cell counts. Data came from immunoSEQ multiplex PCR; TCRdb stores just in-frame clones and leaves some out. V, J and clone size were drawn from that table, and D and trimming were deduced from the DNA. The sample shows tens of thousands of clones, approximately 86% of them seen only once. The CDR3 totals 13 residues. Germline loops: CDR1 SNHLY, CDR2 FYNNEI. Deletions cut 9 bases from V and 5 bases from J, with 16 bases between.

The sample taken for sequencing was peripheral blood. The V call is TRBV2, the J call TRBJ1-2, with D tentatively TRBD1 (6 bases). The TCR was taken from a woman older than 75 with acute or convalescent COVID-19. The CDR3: CASQGQLGYGYTF. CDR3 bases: TGTGCCAGTCAGGGGCAATTAGGGTATGGCTACACCTTC.